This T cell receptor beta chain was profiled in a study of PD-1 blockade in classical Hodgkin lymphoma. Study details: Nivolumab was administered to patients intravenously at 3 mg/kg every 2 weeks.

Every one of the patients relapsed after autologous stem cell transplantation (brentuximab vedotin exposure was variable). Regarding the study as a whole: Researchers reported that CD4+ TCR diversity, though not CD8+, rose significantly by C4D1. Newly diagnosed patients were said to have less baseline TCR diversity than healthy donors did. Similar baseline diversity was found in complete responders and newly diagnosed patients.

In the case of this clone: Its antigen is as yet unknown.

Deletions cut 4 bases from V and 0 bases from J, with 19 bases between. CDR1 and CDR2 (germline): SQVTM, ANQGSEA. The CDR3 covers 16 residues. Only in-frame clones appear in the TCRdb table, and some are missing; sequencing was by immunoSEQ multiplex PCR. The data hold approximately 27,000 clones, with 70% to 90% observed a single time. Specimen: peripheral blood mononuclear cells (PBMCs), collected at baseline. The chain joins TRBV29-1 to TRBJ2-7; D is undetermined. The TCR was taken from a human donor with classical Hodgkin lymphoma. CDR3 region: CSVVPSPNVGSYEQYF. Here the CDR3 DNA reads TGCAGCGTTGTCCCGTCCCCGAATGTCGGCTCCTACGAGCAGTACTTC.